The rows below give T cell receptor beta chains drawn from one sample of a study of CD8 T cells in ankylosing spondylitis. Using its own MiXCR run on the 5' RACE reads, TCRdb lists one record per CDR3 protein. The sample holds under 150,000 distinct CDR3 sequences; approximately 10% are singletons and the top ten take 3.3%. Specimen: blood, either unsorted or a sorted T cell fraction (not recorded which). Every receptor here comes from a male donor with ankylosing spondylitis or in good health (not recorded which). Each CDR3 is given with its conserved first and last residue. The D gene is left open where the match is weak. Where a row states a size, it is once, few, many or the class of an expanded clone; other rows omit it.

v_gene	j_gene	abundance	d_gene	CDR3nt	CDR3aa
TRBV2	TRBJ2-7	many	.	TGTGCCAGCAGGACTAGTCGGGAGCAGTACTTC	CASRTSREQYF
TRBV5-1	TRBJ2-5	many	TRBD1	TGCGCCAGCAGCGAAGGGACAGGTCAAGAGACCCAGTACTTC	CASSEGTGQETQYF
TRBV11-2	TRBJ2-7	many	TRBD1	TGTGCCAGCAGTGCCCCGGGACAGGGCTTTTTGAGCTCCTACGAGCAGTACTTC	CASSAPGQGFLSSYEQYF
TRBV7-2	TRBJ2-5	many	.	TGTGCCAGCAGCTTAGATTCGGGACACATCCAAGAGACCCAGTACTTC	CASSLDSGHIQETQYF
TRBV15	TRBJ2-2	many	.	TGTGCCACCAGCAGAGAGGCGATCGGGGAGCTGTTTTTT	CATSREAIGELFF
TRBV27	TRBJ2-6	many	.	TGTGCCAGCACCTGGTCTGGGGCCAACGTCCTGACTTTC	CASTWSGANVLTF
TRBV7-2	TRBJ1-5	.	.	TGTGCCAGCAGCTTACGGGGGGGTTCTAGCAATCAGCCCCAGCATTTT	CASSLRGGSSNQPQHF
TRBV19	TRBJ2-1	.	.	TGTGCCAGTAGTATAGTCCGGGGCAATGAGCAGTTCTTC	CASSIVRGNEQFF
TRBV7-2	TRBJ1-6	many	.	TGTGCCAGCAGCTTAGCGTCGGGTCAGATCTATAATTCACCCCTCCACTTT	CASSLASGQIYNSPLHF
TRBV4-1	TRBJ2-2	once	.	TGCGCCAGCAGCCAAGGCAGCTGGGGTACCGGGGAGCTGTTTTTT	CASSQGSWGTGELFF
TRBV9	TRBJ2-2	many	TRBD2	TGTGCCAGCAGCGTAGTGGCGGGAGTACGGACCGGGGAGCTGTTTTTT	CASSVVAGVRTGELFF
TRBV11-1	TRBJ2-7	.	.	TGTGCCAGCAGGTCAGCGGCAGCCTACGAGCAGTACTTC	CASRSAAAYEQYF
TRBV4-2	TRBJ2-7	few	.	TGTGCCAGCAGCCAAGAAACGACTGGATACCTCTACGAGCAGTACTTC	CASSQETTGYLYEQYF
TRBV7-8	TRBJ1-3	.	TRBD1	TGTGCCAGCAGCTTAGTATTTGCAGGGGGATCTGGAAACACCATATATTTT	CASSLVFAGGSGNTIYF
TRBV20-1	TRBJ2-7	.	TRBD1	TGCAGTGCTCTGGGGACAGGTCAGTCCTACGAGCAGTACTTC	CSALGTGQSYEQYF
TRBV4-2	TRBJ2-3	many	TRBD2	TGTGCCAGCAGCCCTCACGGAGCTAGCGGGAACACAGATACGCAGTATTTT	CASSPHGASGNTDTQYF
TRBV20-1	TRBJ2-7	many	.	TGCAGTGCTAGATTATCGGGAGAGATCTACGAGCAGTACTTC	CSARLSGEIYEQYF
TRBV20-1	TRBJ2-5	many	.	TGCAGTGCGAGTATCCGGGCTGGGCAAGAGACCCAGTACTTC	CSASIRAGQETQYF
TRBV28	TRBJ2-7	many	.	TGTGCCAGCAGTAAAACTACTCCCTACGAGCAGTACTTC	CASSKTTPYEQYF
TRBV4-1	TRBJ2-1	few	TRBD2	TGCGCCAGCAGCCAATCGGATGGGACTAGCGGGTTCGGGTATGAGCAGTTCTTC	CASSQSDGTSGFGYEQFF
TRBV28	TRBJ2-7	many	.	TGTGCCAGCAGTCCCCATTCGCAGACCTACGAGCAGTACTTC	CASSPHSQTYEQYF
TRBV20-1	TRBJ2-4	many	.	TGCAGTGCCAAGACTGATTCCAGAGCCAAAAACATTCAGTACTTC	CSAKTDSRAKNIQYF
TRBV12-3/TRBV12-4	TRBJ1-5	many	TRBD1	TGTGCCAGCAGTTTTAAAAACAGGGGTAATCAGCCCCAGCATTTT	CASSFKNRGNQPQHF
TRBV27	TRBJ2-7	many	.	TGTGCCAGCAGTTTGCGGGGCGGCACGTACTACGAGCAGTACTTC	CASSLRGGTYYEQYF
TRBV2	TRBJ2-1	many	.	TGTGCCAGCAGTTTCTATAGGGGCGGTGAGCAGTTCTTC	CASSFYRGGEQFF
TRBV20-1	TRBJ2-5	many	.	TGCAGTGCTAGACGGGGGGCGTCTCTCGAGACCCAGTACTTC	CSARRGASLETQYF
TRBV5-1	TRBJ2-1	many	.	TGCGCCAGCAGCTTGGTTCAGGGCTCCTACAATGAGCAGTTCTTC	CASSLVQGSYNEQFF
TRBV20-1	TRBJ2-7	many	.	TGCAGTGCTAGAGATGGCTACGAGCAGTACTTC	CSARDGYEQYF
TRBV28	TRBJ2-2	many	.	TGTGCCAGCAGTCTCTCTAGGACCGGGGAGCTGTTTTTT	CASSLSRTGELFF
TRBV7-7	TRBJ2-3	.	.	TGTGCCAGCAGCTTGTCACCGGTCACAGATACGCAGTATTTT	CASSLSPVTDTQYF
TRBV20-1	TRBJ2-3	many	.	TGCAGTGCCCGAGGGGGGCAGGATCGATATACGCAGTATTTT	CSARGGQDRYTQYF
TRBV20-1	TRBJ2-5	many	TRBD1	TGCAGTGCTAGAGGCAGGGGGCGTTTCCGAGAGACCCAGTACTTC	CSARGRGRFRETQYF
TRBV29-1	TRBJ2-1	many	.	TGCAGCTTGACCGGGGGCAATGAGCAGTTCTTC	CSLTGGNEQFF
TRBV5-5	TRBJ2-7	few	TRBD2	TGTGCCAGCAGCTTGGACTTCGCGGGAGGGCCCCCTTACGAGCAGTACTTC	CASSLDFAGGPPYEQYF
TRBV6-1	TRBJ2-1	many	TRBD2	TGTGCCAGCAGGGTACTAGCGGGAGACAATGAGCAGTTCTTC	CASRVLAGDNEQFF
TRBV5-6	TRBJ1-1	few	TRBD1	TGTGCCAGCAGCTTGGGAAACAGGGGAAACACTGAAGCTTTCTTT	CASSLGNRGNTEAFF
TRBV7-9	TRBJ2-3	few	.	TGTGCCAGCAGCAGGACTAATGAAGATACGCAGTATTTT	CASSRTNEDTQYF
TRBV29-1	TRBJ2-2	many	.	TGCAGCGTTCGGACTACCGGGGAGCTGTTTTTT	CSVRTTGELFF
TRBV5-6	TRBJ1-5	.	.	TGTGCCAGCAGCCCAGGGGTTCCGAGCAATCAGCCCCAGCATTTT	CASSPGVPSNQPQHF
TRBV6-2/TRBV6-3	TRBJ2-1	once	TRBD2	TGTGCCAGCAGCCAGACTAGCGGAGACTGGGATGAGCAGTTCTTC	CASSQTSGDWDEQFF
TRBV29-1	TRBJ2-5	many	.	TGCAGCGTTGGGGCCTTTGGACAGCAGTACCAAGAGACCCAGTACTTC	CSVGAFGQQYQETQYF
TRBV29-1	TRBJ2-1	few	.	TGCAGCGTTGAAGATGTCCTAGTCAGGGATGAGCAGTTCTTC	CSVEDVLVRDEQFF
TRBV4-3	TRBJ1-4	.	.	TGCGCCAGCAGCCAAGAGACCCTATGGGTTGAAAAACTGTTTTTT	CASSQETLWVEKLFF
TRBV11-2	TRBJ2-1	.	.	TGTGCCAGCAGCTTAGTGGGGGGAGAGCACAATGAGCAGTTCTTC	CASSLVGGEHNEQFF
TRBV24-1	TRBJ2-7	few	TRBD2	TGTGCCACCAGTGATGAAAGGACTAGCGGGACTTACGAGCAGTACTTC	CATSDERTSGTYEQYF
TRBV20-1	TRBJ2-2	many	TRBD2	TGCAGTGCCAAGACTAGCGGGAGGGCCATCGGGGAGCTGTTTTTT	CSAKTSGRAIGELFF